A selection of T cell receptor beta chains follows, all from one sample in a study of CD8 T cells in ankylosing spondylitis. Each CDR3 protein gets one entry after TCRdb re-called the 5' RACE reads with MiXCR. The table has approximately 200,000 distinct CDR3 sequences, roughly 13% seen once. Specimen: blood, either unsorted or a sorted T cell fraction (not recorded which). These receptors were taken from a male donor with ankylosing spondylitis or in good health (not recorded which). CDR3s include the opening cysteine and the closing phenylalanine or tryptophan. The order of the fields is V gene, J gene, CDR3 protein.

v_gene: TRBV18
j_gene: TRBJ2-2
CDR3aa: CASSPPPGAHLQGELFF

v_gene: TRBV6-1
j_gene: TRBJ2-7
CDR3aa: CASSEGEPYEQYF

v_gene: TRBV3-1
j_gene: TRBJ1-4
CDR3aa: CASSLRLFGTTNEKLFF

v_gene: TRBV29-1
j_gene: TRBJ2-7
CDR3aa: CSVEQTGETYEQYF

v_gene: TRBV7-9
j_gene: TRBJ2-1
CDR3aa: CASSQLGDEQFF

v_gene: TRBV2
j_gene: TRBJ1-5
CDR3aa: CASSEALGRGTTRPQGNQPQHF

v_gene: TRBV11-3
j_gene: TRBJ2-3
CDR3aa: CASSLENFEVQYF

v_gene: TRBV12-3/TRBV12-4
j_gene: TRBJ2-7
CDR3aa: CASSYQGSNYEQYF

v_gene: TRBV15
j_gene: TRBJ2-7
CDR3aa: CATSRGAGTDSSYEQYF

v_gene: TRBV11-2
j_gene: TRBJ2-1
CDR3aa: CASSQLEPGLVAYEQFF

v_gene: TRBV5-1
j_gene: TRBJ1-1
CDR3aa: CASSFTDRGNTEAFF

v_gene: TRBV4-1
j_gene: TRBJ1-2
CDR3aa: CASSPSAEVNYGYTF

v_gene: TRBV7-6
j_gene: TRBJ2-5
CDR3aa: CASSLALQETQYF

v_gene: TRBV2
j_gene: TRBJ2-1
CDR3aa: CASSELFGTSGSPSYNEQFF

v_gene: TRBV12-3/TRBV12-4
j_gene: TRBJ2-7
CDR3aa: CASTPGGLAYEQYF

v_gene: TRBV27
j_gene: TRBJ2-7
CDR3aa: CASGGLAGEQYF